This T cell receptor (beta chain) was sequenced in a study of blood T cell repertoires in COVID-19. Across the whole study: Sites across the United States, Italy and Spain contributed samples from acute and convalescent COVID-19.

This CDR3 is built from 16 residues. The junction had 13 bases not matched to a gene; V was cut back by 2 bases and J by 7 bases. Germline assignment: CDR1 MNHNY and CDR2 SVGAGI (reference sequence). Here immunoSEQ multiplex PCR was the method, and the copy in TCRdb shows in-frame clones only, minus some. The repertoire consists of some 160,000 clones, with around 81% occurring once and the leading ten covering about 11%. The V gene is TRBV6-6, the J gene TRBJ2-7, with 8 bases that match TRBD2. The sample consisted of peripheral blood. The TCR originated in an older man with active or convalescent COVID-19. This CDR3 is CASSYGGAGGVREQYF. CDR3 DNA: TGTGCCAGCAGTTACGGGGGCGCGGGGGGCGTACGGGAGCAGTACTTC.